The TCR beta chain under discussion was sequenced for a study of T-cell reconstitution after alpha-beta-depleted transplantation in children. During its preparation, the TCRbeta library received unique molecular identifiers. TCRdb recomputed calls from the PCR reads with MiXCR, one row per CDR3 protein. Counted here are about 580,000 distinct CDR3 sequences, approximately 22% occurring once; the ten biggest clones make up less than 15%. Trimming shortened V by 2 bases and J by 2 bases, and 15 bases separated the two germline ends. This CDR3 is built from 15 residues. The V gene's germline CDR1 is DFQATT and CDR2 SNEGSKA (reference sequence). General study results and limits: It was reported that alpha-beta T cells came from several hundred expanded graft clones (about two months after transplant). The high TCRbeta diversity at day 60 in some patients came from surviving recipient T cells and thymic progenitors.

As concerns this clonotype: Its antigen is not known.

The TCR was taken from a boy younger than two who had a stem cell transplant for acute myeloid leukemia, so the T cells may come from the graft donor. The gene calls are TRBV20-1 and TRBJ2-5, with D possibly matching TRBD1 (6 bases). The sequences come from PBMCs, mostly from graft donor cells, collected 360 days after TCRalphabeta/CD19-depleted stem cell transplant. Here the CDR3 reads CSARRRTEGQETQYF. The CDR3 coding sequence is TGCAGTGCTAGAAGGCGGACAGAGGGACAAGAGACCCAGTACTTC.